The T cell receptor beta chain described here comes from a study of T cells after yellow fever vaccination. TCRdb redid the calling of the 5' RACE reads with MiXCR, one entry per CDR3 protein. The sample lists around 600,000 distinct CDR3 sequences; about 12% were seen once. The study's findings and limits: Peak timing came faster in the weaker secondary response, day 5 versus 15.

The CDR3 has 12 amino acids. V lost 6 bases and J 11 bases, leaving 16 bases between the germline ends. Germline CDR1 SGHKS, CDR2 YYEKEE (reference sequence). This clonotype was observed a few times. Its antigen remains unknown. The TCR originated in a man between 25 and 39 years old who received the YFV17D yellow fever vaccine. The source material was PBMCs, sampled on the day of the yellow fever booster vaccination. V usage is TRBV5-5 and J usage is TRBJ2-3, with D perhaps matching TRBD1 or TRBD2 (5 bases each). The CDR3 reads CASTAWGIGQYF. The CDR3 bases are TGTGCCAGCACCGCTTGGGGGATAGGGCAGTATTTT.